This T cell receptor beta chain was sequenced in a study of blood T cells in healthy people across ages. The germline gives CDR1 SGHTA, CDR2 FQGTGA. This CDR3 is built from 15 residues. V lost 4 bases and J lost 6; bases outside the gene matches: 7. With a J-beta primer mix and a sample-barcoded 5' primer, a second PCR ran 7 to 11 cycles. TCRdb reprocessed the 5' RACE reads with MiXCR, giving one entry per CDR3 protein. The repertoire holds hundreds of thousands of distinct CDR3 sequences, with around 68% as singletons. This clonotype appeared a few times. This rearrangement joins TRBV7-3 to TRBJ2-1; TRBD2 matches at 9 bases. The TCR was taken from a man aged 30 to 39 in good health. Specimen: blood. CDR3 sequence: CASSSSGAISNEQFF. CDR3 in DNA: TGTGCCAGCAGCTCTAGCGGGGCGATTTCCAATGAGCAGTTCTTC. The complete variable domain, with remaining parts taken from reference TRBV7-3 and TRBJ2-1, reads GAGVSQTPSNKVTEKGKYVELRCDPISGHTALYWYRQSLGQGPEFLIYFQGTGAADDSGLPNDRFFAVRPEGSVSTLKIQRTERGDSAVYLCASSSSGAISNEQFFGPGTRLTVL.